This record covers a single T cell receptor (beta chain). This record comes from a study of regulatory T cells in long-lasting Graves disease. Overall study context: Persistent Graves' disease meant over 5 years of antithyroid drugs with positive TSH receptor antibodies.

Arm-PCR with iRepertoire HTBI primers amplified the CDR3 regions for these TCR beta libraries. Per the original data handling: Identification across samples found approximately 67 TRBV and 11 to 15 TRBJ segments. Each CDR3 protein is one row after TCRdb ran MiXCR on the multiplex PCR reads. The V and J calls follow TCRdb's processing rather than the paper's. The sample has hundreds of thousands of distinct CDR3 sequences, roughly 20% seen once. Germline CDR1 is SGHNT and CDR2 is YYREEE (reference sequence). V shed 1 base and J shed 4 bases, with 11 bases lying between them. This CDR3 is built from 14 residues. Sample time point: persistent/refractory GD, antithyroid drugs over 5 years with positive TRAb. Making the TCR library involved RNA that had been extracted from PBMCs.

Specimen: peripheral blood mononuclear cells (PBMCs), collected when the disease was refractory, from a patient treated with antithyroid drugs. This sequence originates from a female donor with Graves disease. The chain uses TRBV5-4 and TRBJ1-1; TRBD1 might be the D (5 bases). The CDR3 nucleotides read TGTGCCAGCAGCTTGAGGGGCCGCGGCACTGAAGCTTTCTTT. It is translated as CASSLRGRGTEAFF.